The rows below give T cell receptor beta chains drawn from one sample of a study of cytomegalovirus exposure and HLA in healthy donors. Libraries were prepared by immunoSEQ multiplex PCR; TCRdb keeps only in-frame clonotypes and omits some of them. The sample yields 50,000 to 65,000 clones, 95% to 97% seen once. The material sequenced was PBMCs. These receptors originate from a young woman in good health and CMV-seronegative. The CDR3 runs from the conserved cysteine through the conserved F or W. The D gene is left open where the match is weak. Size values are once, few and many counts, or a class for expanded clones, and some rows have none.

abundance,v_gene,d_gene,j_gene,CDR3aa,CDR3nt
.,TRBV25-1,.,TRBJ1-5,CASSESGGNQPQHF,TGTGCCAGCAGTGAATCGGGGGGCAATCAGCCCCAGCATTTT
.,TRBV18,TRBD2,TRBJ2-1,CASSPGLAGSYNEQFF,TGTGCCAGCTCACCCGGACTAGCGGGGTCCTACAATGAGCAGTTCTTC
.,TRBV18,.,TRBJ2-3,CASSPPIGGDRTDTQYF,TGTGCCAGCTCACCGCCTATCGGCGGGGACCGCACAGATACGCAGTATTTT
.,TRBV7-6,TRBD2,TRBJ2-5,CASSLASGAYQETQYF,TGTGCCAGCAGCCTGGCTAGCGGGGCCTACCAAGAGACCCAGTACTTC
.,TRBV5-6,.,TRBJ2-5,CASSPGLAGETQYF,TGTGCCAGCAGCCCCGGGCTAGCCGGGGAGACCCAGTACTTC
.,TRBV7-9,.,TRBJ2-2,CASSLGRSGRGELFF,TGTGCCAGCAGCTTAGGGAGGTCGGGAAGAGGGGAGCTGTTTTTT
.,TRBV5-1,TRBD2,TRBJ2-7,CASSLAGGLPYEQYF,TGCGCCAGCAGCTTGGCGGGGGGTCTTCCCTACGAGCAGTACTTC
.,TRBV7-2,.,TRBJ1-3,CASSPVLSGNTIYF,TGTGCCAGCAGCCCGGTTCTCTCTGGAAACACCATATATTTT
.,TRBV9,.,TRBJ2-1,CASSPRPGQWGDNEQFF,TGTGCCAGCAGCCCGCGCCCGGGCCAATGGGGGGACAATGAGCAGTTCTTC
.,TRBV7-2,TRBD1,TRBJ2-5,CASSLGGQSETQYF,TGTGCCAGCAGCTTAGGGGGACAGTCCGAGACCCAGTACTTC
.,TRBV18,TRBD1,TRBJ2-4,CASSPRTGQAKNIQYF,TGTGCCAGCTCACCCCGGACAGGGCAGGCCAAAAACATTCAGTACTTC
.,TRBV6-5,TRBD2,TRBJ2-1,CASLAGGGGEQFF,TGTGCCAGTCTAGCGGGAGGGGGCGGTGAGCAGTTCTTC
.,TRBV9,TRBD1,TRBJ1-5,CASSGTGSNQPQHF,TGTGCCAGCAGCGGGACAGGGAGCAATCAGCCCCAGCATTTT
.,TRBV5-1,TRBD1,TRBJ1-5,CASSLGQGGPNQPQHF,TGCGCCAGCAGCTTGGGACAGGGGGGGCCCAATCAGCCCCAGCATTTT
.,TRBV28,TRBD1,TRBJ1-2,CASSPGQPTNYGYTF,TGTGCCAGCAGTCCGGGACAGCCAACAAACTATGGCTACACCTTC
.,TRBV15,.,TRBJ1-1,CATSPLQGEAFF,TGTGCCACCAGCCCCCTACAGGGTGAAGCTTTCTTT
.,TRBV1,.,TRBJ1-5,CTSSPPGRQGHQPQHF,TGCACCAGCAGCCCCCCCGGGCGGCAGGGTCATCAGCCCCAGCATTTT
.,TRBV18,.,TRBJ2-5,CASSRAQGPGGETQYF,TGTGCCAGCTCACGCGCCCAGGGGCCCGGTGGGGAGACCCAGTACTTC
.,TRBV30,.,TRBJ2-1,CACVGARGSYNEQFF,TGTGCCTGTGTGGGAGCCCGCGGCTCCTACAATGAGCAGTTCTTC
.,TRBV10-3,.,TRBJ2-7,CAIRRGGGGSTYEQYF,TGTGCCATCAGACGGGGCGGGGGCGGGTCCACCTACGAGCAGTACTTC
.,TRBV5-1,TRBD1,TRBJ2-4,CASSLAGDRVNIQYF,TGCGCCAGCAGCTTGGCGGGGGACAGGGTTAACATTCAGTACTTC
.,TRBV18,.,TRBJ2-1,CASSPLTGSRDEQFF,TGTGCCAGCTCACCACTTACAGGGAGTAGGGATGAGCAGTTCTTC
.,TRBV4-2,TRBD1,TRBJ1-1,CASSQNPGQGPTEAFF,TGTGCCAGCAGCCAAAACCCGGGACAGGGGCCCACTGAAGCTTTCTTT
.,TRBV5-4,.,TRBJ2-3,CAPGTGGDTQYF,TGTGCCCCCGGGACCGGGGGAGATACGCAGTATTTT
.,TRBV7-2,.,TRBJ2-1,CASSRTGYDYNEQFF,TGTGCCAGCAGTCGTACAGGGTACGACTACAATGAGCAGTTCTTC
.,TRBV18,.,TRBJ1-5,CASSRGQPNQPQHF,TGTGCCAGCTCCCGGGGTCAGCCGAATCAGCCCCAGCATTTT
.,TRBV4-3,TRBD1,TRBJ1-1,CASSQDSGQGPNTEAFF,TGCGCCAGCAGCCAAGATTCAGGACAGGGACCGAACACTGAAGCTTTCTTT
.,TRBV10-3,TRBD2,TRBJ2-1,CAITSGGIYNEQFF,TGTGCCATCACAAGCGGGGGGATCTACAATGAGCAGTTCTTC
.,TRBV28,.,TRBJ2-3,CASSPQGGNTDTQYF,TGTGCCAGCAGTCCCCAGGGCGGGAACACAGATACGCAGTATTTT
.,TRBV9,.,TRBJ2-7,CASSVGGQLSSYEQYF,TGTGCCAGCAGCGTAGGTGGCCAGTTAAGCTCCTACGAGCAGTACTTC
.,TRBV7-2,.,TRBJ1-3,CASSLGSRYSGNTIYF,TGTGCCAGCAGCTTAGGGAGCAGATACTCTGGAAACACCATATATTTT
.,TRBV28,.,TRBJ2-5,CASSFSFLSGTDQETQYF,TGTGCCAGCAGTTTTTCCTTCCTTTCCGGTACCGACCAAGAGACCCAGTACTTC
.,TRBV6-1,.,TRBJ1-2,CATTGINYGYTF,TGTGCCACCACGGGGATAAACTATGGCTACACCTTC
.,TRBV5-1,TRBD2,TRBJ2-7,CASSDAGGPYEQYF,TGCGCCAGCAGCGACGCGGGGGGCCCCTACGAGCAGTACTTC
.,TRBV5-1,TRBD1,TRBJ2-5,CASSWTGGWETQYF,TGCGCCAGCAGTTGGACAGGGGGCTGGGAGACCCAGTACTTC
.,TRBV4-1,TRBD1,TRBJ1-3,CASSPGQGTNTIYF,TGCGCCAGCAGCCCGGGACAGGGTACGAACACCATATATTTT
.,TRBV13,TRBD1,TRBJ2-7,CASSFGQGTYEQYF,TGTGCCAGCAGCTTTGGACAGGGAACCTACGAGCAGTACTTC
.,TRBV28,.,TRBJ1-5,CASTGGLGNQPQHF,TGTGCCAGCACCGGGGGGCTCGGCAATCAGCCCCAGCATTTT
.,TRBV5-4,TRBD1,TRBJ2-2,CASSRGGTGPTGELFF,TGTGCCAGCAGCAGGGGTGGGACAGGGCCCACCGGGGAGCTGTTTTTT
once,TRBV5-6,TRBD2,TRBJ2-4,CASSLNGGNIQYF,TGTGCCAGCAGCTTGAACGGGGGGAACATTCAGTACTTC
.,TRBV18,.,TRBJ1-1,CASSPQQPMNTEAFF,TGTGCCAGCTCACCACAACAGCCTATGAACACTGAAGCTTTCTTT
.,TRBV27,TRBD1,TRBJ2-7,CASSFDAARGTGDHEQYF,TGTGCCAGCAGTTTTGATGCTGCACGGGGGACAGGGGACCACGAGCAGTACTTC
.,TRBV7-2,TRBD1,TRBJ2-2,CASSHRTGPNTGELFF,TGTGCCAGCAGCCACAGGACAGGACCGAACACCGGGGAGCTGTTTTTT
.,TRBV10-2,TRBD1,TRBJ2-5,CASTYLGTEETQYF,TGCGCCAGCACCTATCTGGGGACAGAAGAGACCCAGTACTTC
.,TRBV19,.,TRBJ2-5,CASRVGETQYF,TGTGCCAGTAGGGTGGGCGAGACCCAGTACTTC
.,TRBV15,.,TRBJ2-2,CATSRAPQGWPGGGELFF,TGTGCCACCAGCAGAGCACCCCAGGGGTGGCCGGGCGGGGGGGAGCTGTTTTTT
.,TRBV5-1,TRBD1,TRBJ1-1,CASSSRTGNTEAFF,TGCGCCAGCAGCTCCCGGACAGGGAACACTGAAGCTTTCTTT
.,TRBV5-6,TRBD1,TRBJ2-5,CASSLGGQPETQYF,TGTGCCAGCAGCTTGGGGGGACAGCCGGAGACCCAGTACTTC
.,TRBV2,.,TRBJ2-2,CASRRTGTVYGTGELFF,TGTGCCAGCAGGAGAACCGGGACTGTGTACGGCACCGGGGAGCTGTTTTTT
.,TRBV10-1,.,TRBJ2-3,CASRDGQTQADTQYF,TGCGCCAGCAGGGATGGACAAACCCAGGCAGATACGCAGTATTTT
.,TRBV19,.,TRBJ2-2,CASRRLEVPPGELFF,TGTGCCAGTAGAAGACTAGAGGTTCCCCCCGGGGAGCTGTTTTTT
.,TRBV4-2,.,TRBJ2-7,CASSQDLSQGFAYEQYF,TGTGCCAGCAGCCAAGATTTGAGTCAGGGGTTTGCCTACGAGCAGTACTTC
.,TRBV5-1,.,TRBJ1-1,CASSPPGDTEAFF,TGCGCCAGCAGCCCCCCCGGGGACACTGAAGCTTTCTTT
.,TRBV29-1,.,TRBJ2-7,CSGRGGPPHYEQYF,TGCAGCGGGAGGGGGGGGCCTCCCCACTACGAGCAGTACTTC
.,TRBV28,TRBD1,TRBJ2-7,CASPPRRGTGPYEQYF,TGTGCCAGCCCCCCCCGGCGGGGGACAGGGCCCTACGAGCAGTACTTC